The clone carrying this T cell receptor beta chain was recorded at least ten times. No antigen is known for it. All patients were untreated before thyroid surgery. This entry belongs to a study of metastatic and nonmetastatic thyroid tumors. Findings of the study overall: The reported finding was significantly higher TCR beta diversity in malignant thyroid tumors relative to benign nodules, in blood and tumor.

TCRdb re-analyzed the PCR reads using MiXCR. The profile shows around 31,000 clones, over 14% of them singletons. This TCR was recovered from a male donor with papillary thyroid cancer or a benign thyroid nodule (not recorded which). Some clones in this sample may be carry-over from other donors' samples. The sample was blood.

CDR3 DNA: TGTGCCAGCAGCGCGACCCACCAAGAGACCCAGTACTTC. Its protein is CASSATHQETQYF. The rearrangement joins TRBV9 to TRBJ2-5; D is undetermined. The CDR3 is made up of 13 amino acids. The V gene lost 3 bases and the J gene lost 0 bases, with 6 bases spanning the gap. Germline V gene sequence: CDR1 SGDLS, CDR2 YYNGEE.